This TCR beta chain was sequenced for a study of siplizumab effects on memory and regulatory T cells. General study findings and limits: Roughly 75-96% of proliferating clones (CD4+ or CD8+) could not be assigned a naive or memory phenotype. Naive T cells were seemingly more diverse than memory cells, and major contributions to the alloresponse seemed to be made by them. Siplizumab produced a significant reduction in alloreactive sequences that were traceable to unstimulated CD4+ memory cells.

The CDR3 consists of 13 residues. Germline loops: CDR1 MNHNS, CDR2 SASEGT. V shed 1 base and J shed 8 bases, with 9 bases lying between them. Libraries were prepared by immunoSEQ multiplex PCR; TCRdb keeps only in-frame clonotypes and omits some of them. The sample gives roughly 100,000 clones, over 90% of which show up once; around 0.62% is in the top ten. On this clone: Its antigen is currently unknown.

Sequencing input: Tregs sorted from blood. The V gene is TRBV6-1, the J gene TRBJ2-1; D is possibly TRBD1 (5 bases). This receptor was obtained from a human donor in good health. This CDR3 reads CASSEVGADEQFF. The DNA of the CDR3 is TGTGCCAGCAGTGAAGTAGGGGCCGATGAGCAGTTCTTC.